A selection of T cell receptor beta chains follows, all from one sample in a study of CD8 T cells in Susac syndrome. TCRdb fed the immunoSEQ multiplex PCR reads into MiXCR, producing one record per CDR3 protein. The sample has 85,000 to 95,000 distinct CDR3 sequences, just under 95% seen once. Sample: CD4+ T cells from PBMCs. The receptors derive from a human donor with Susac syndrome. CDR3s include the opening cysteine and the closing phenylalanine or tryptophan. The D gene is left open where the match is weak. The size of a clone is reported for some rows only, either as once, few or many, or as a class for expanded clones.

d_call | clone_size | j_call | v_call | cdr3_aa | cdr3_nt
. | . | TRBJ1-2 | TRBV6-6 | CASSDSATGTWYGYTF | TGTGCCAGCAGCGACTCGGCAACGGGGACGTGGTATGGCTACACCTTC
TRBD2 | . | TRBJ2-7 | TRBV4-2 | CASSQFLSGGGRLYEQYF | TGTGCCAGCAGCCAATTCCTTAGCGGGGGGGGGCGACTCTACGAGCAGTACTTC
. | . | TRBJ1-2 | TRBV4-1 | CASSQDAGVLFYGYTF | TGCGCCAGCAGCCAAGACGCAGGGGTCCTTTTCTATGGCTACACCTTC
TRBD2 | . | TRBJ2-3 | TRBV30 | CAWSVASGGARTDTQYF | TGTGCCTGGAGTGTAGCTAGCGGGGGGGCCCGTACAGATACGCAGTATTTT
. | . | TRBJ2-5 | TRBV7-2 | CATALQTAQETQYF | TGTGCCACCGCACTACAGACAGCCCAAGAGACCCAGTACTTC
TRBD1 | . | TRBJ1-2 | TRBV28 | CASTDTAGQHGYTF | TGTGCCAGCACCGACACTGCGGGACAGCATGGCTACACCTTC
. | . | TRBJ2-1 | TRBV7-3 | CASSLTGLSYNEQFF | TGTGCCAGCAGCTTAACGGGACTCTCCTACAATGAGCAGTTCTTC
TRBD2 | . | TRBJ2-1 | TRBV30 | CAWSAGTSGGRGQFF | TGTGCCTGGAGTGCCGGGACTAGCGGGGGGAGAGGGCAGTTCTTC
. | . | TRBJ1-2 | TRBV5-8 | CASSFRNRGGYTF | TGTGCCAGCAGCTTTAGGAATCGGGGAGGCTACACCTTC
. | . | TRBJ1-5 | TRBV27 | CASSLGADQPQHF | TGTGCCAGCAGTTTGGGGGCGGATCAGCCCCAGCATTTT
TRBD1 | . | TRBJ1-1 | TRBV5-1 | CASSLEGQGALQAFF | TGCGCCAGCAGCTTGGAGGGACAGGGGGCTTTACAAGCTTTCTTT
. | . | TRBJ1-3 | TRBV28 | CASSGTRGNTIYF | TGTGCCAGCAGCGGGACACGAGGAAACACCATATATTTT
. | . | TRBJ2-2 | TRBV7-2 | CASRGFRGTGELFF | TGTGCCAGCAGGGGTTTTAGGGGCACCGGGGAGCTGTTTTTT
TRBD1 | . | TRBJ1-5 | TRBV12-3/TRBV12-4 | CASSLGTGSGQPQHF | TGTGCCAGCAGTTTGGGGACAGGGTCCGGGCAGCCCCAGCATTTT
. | . | TRBJ1-2 | TRBV9 | CASSVGTTQNGYTF | TGTGCCAGCAGCGTAGGGACAACCCAAAATGGCTACACCTTC
. | . | TRBJ2-5 | TRBV7-6 | CASSVSERETQYF | TGTGCCAGCAGCGTGAGCGAACGGGAGACCCAGTACTTC
. | . | TRBJ1-6 | TRBV9 | CASSVGVYNSPLHF | TGTGCCAGCAGCGTAGGCGTGTATAATTCACCCCTCCACTTT
. | . | TRBJ2-3 | TRBV9 | CASSPQWGADTQYF | TGTGCCAGCAGCCCCCAATGGGGGGCAGATACGCAGTATTTT
TRBD2 | . | TRBJ2-5 | TRBV28 | CASSFPGLARTETQYF | TGTGCCAGCAGTTTTCCCGGACTAGCTAGAACAGAGACCCAGTACTTC
. | once | TRBJ2-2 | TRBV5-4 | CASSLSSTNTGELFF | TGTGCCAGCAGCTTGTCCAGTACGAACACCGGGGAGCTGTTTTTT
TRBD1 | . | TRBJ2-5 | TRBV6-5 | CASSFTGTGPKTQYF | TGTGCCAGCAGTTTTACCGGGACAGGGCCCAAGACCCAGTACTTC
. | . | TRBJ2-5 | TRBV7-2 | CASSPSMTETQYF | TGTGCCAGCAGCCCTAGCATGACAGAGACCCAGTACTTC
. | . | TRBJ1-5 | TRBV28 | CASSITGQPQHF | TGTGCCAGCAGTATCACCGGGCAGCCCCAGCATTTT
. | . | TRBJ2-1 | TRBV9 | CASSGDGYEQFF | TGTGCCAGCAGCGGGGACGGATATGAGCAGTTCTTC
. | . | TRBJ2-2 | TRBV7-9 | CASSWTRVLNTGELFF | TGTGCCAGCAGCTGGACACGAGTCCTGAACACCGGGGAGCTGTTTTTT
TRBD2 | . | TRBJ2-1 | TRBV18 | CASSQGTSQTNEQFF | TGTGCCAGCTCCCAGGGGACTAGCCAGACGAATGAGCAGTTCTTC
TRBD1 | . | TRBJ1-2 | TRBV30 | CAWSQGGGYTF | TGTGCCTGGAGTCAGGGGGGCGGCTACACCTTC
TRBD2 | . | TRBJ2-1 | TRBV4-2 | CASSQDRRGAYNEQFF | TGTGCCAGCAGCCAAGATCGGCGGGGGGCCTACAATGAGCAGTTCTTC
TRBD1 | . | TRBJ2-2 | TRBV24-1 | CATSDAGQGTTGELFF | TGTGCCACCAGTGATGCGGGACAGGGGACCACCGGGGAGCTGTTTTTT
. | few | TRBJ1-1 | TRBV20-1 | CSAPRGRDTEAFF | TGCAGTGCCCCTAGGGGGAGGGACACTGAAGCTTTCTTT
. | . | TRBJ2-1 | TRBV29-1 | CSVVAYNEQFF | TGCAGCGTTGTAGCGTACAATGAGCAGTTCTTC
. | once | TRBJ1-2 | TRBV3-1 | CASSQDLGLLRSF | TGTGCCAGCAGCCAAGATTTGGGGCTCCTTCGAAGCTTC
. | . | TRBJ2-3 | TRBV7-2 | CASSLGSSSADTQYF | TGTGCCAGCAGCTTAGGGTCTAGCAGCGCAGATACGCAGTATTTT
. | . | TRBJ1-2 | TRBV6-5 | CASSYRAGGYTF | TGTGCCAGCAGTTACAGGGCGGGGGGCTACACCTTC
. | . | TRBJ1-2 | TRBV25-1 | CASSELSEPYGYTF | TGTGCCAGCAGTGAATTGTCAGAACCCTATGGCTACACCTTC
. | . | TRBJ2-7 | TRBV28 | CASSLPGVGSSYEQYF | TGTGCCAGCAGTTTACCTGGAGTGGGAAGCTCCTACGAGCAGTACTTC
. | . | TRBJ2-1 | TRBV5-1 | CASSLQRGTYNEQFF | TGCGCCAGCAGCTTGCAACGGGGGACCTACAATGAGCAGTTCTTC
. | . | TRBJ2-5 | TRBV12-3/TRBV12-4 | CASRDTLQETQYF | TGTGCCAGCAGGGACACTCTACAAGAGACCCAGTACTTC
TRBD1 | once | TRBJ1-1 | TRBV29-1 | CSVAGGGSTEAFF | TGCAGCGTAGCAGGGGGCGGGAGCACTGAAGCTTTCTTT